This is a list of T cell receptor beta chains from one sample in a study of regulatory T cells in long-lasting Graves disease. TCRdb re-analysed the multiplex PCR reads in MiXCR, keeping a single row per CDR3 protein. Of about 560,000 distinct CDR3 sequences in the sample, around 15% were seen once. The sample was also reused in another study, on T cells in Graves' hyperthyroidism and ophthalmopathy.

Sequencing was performed on peripheral blood mononuclear cells (PBMCs), taken at new diagnosis, from a patient treated with antithyroid drugs. Receptor source: a man between 18 and 35 years old with Graves disease. CDR3s leave out the opening cysteine and the closing phenylalanine or tryptophan.

V: TRBV27
J: TRBJ2-2
CDR3: ASSLEIRPGRNTGELF

V: TRBV5-4
J: TRBJ1-5
CDR3: ASSSTRGAEQPQH

V: TRBV6-5
J: TRBJ2-7
CDR3: ASSYPPSEGLSSYEQY

V: TRBV3-1
J: TRBJ1-2
CDR3: ASSQEGQGPNYGYT

V: TRBV5-6
J: TRBJ2-3
CDR3: ASSLGLAVYTDTQY

V: TRBV7-9
J: TRBJ2-7
CDR3: ASSQPRDHPEQY

V: TRBV9
J: TRBJ2-4
CDR3: ASSGREGKNIQY

V: TRBV4-1
J: TRBJ2-7
CDR3: ASSQLSGPNLYEQY

V: TRBV28
J: TRBJ2-7
CDR3: ASRTSGTSGYEQY

V: TRBV12-3/TRBV12-4
J: TRBJ1-1
CDR3: ASSFSGAPIPEAF

V: TRBV6-1
J: TRBJ2-2
CDR3: ASSAVGGPITGELF

V: TRBV30
J: TRBJ2-7
CDR3: AWSAGRGPYEQY